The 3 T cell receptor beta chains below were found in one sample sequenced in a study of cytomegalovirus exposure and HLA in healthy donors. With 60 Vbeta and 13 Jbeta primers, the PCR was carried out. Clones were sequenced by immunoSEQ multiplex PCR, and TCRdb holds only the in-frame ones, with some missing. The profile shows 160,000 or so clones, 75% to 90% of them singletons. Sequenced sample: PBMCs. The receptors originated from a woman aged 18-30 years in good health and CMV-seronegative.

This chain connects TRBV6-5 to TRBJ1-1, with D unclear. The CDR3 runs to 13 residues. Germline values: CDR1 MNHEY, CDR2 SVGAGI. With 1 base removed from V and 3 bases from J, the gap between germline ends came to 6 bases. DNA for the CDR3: TGTGCCAGCAGTTACTGGTCGGACACTGAAGCTTTCTTT. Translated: CASSYWSDTEAFF.

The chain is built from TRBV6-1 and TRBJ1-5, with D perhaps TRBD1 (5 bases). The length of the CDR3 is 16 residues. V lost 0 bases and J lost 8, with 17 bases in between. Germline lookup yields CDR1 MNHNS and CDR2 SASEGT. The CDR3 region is CASSEAQGRPFKPQHF. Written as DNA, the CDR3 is TGTGCCAGCAGTGAAGCGCAGGGTAGACCTTTTAAGCCCCAGCATTTT.

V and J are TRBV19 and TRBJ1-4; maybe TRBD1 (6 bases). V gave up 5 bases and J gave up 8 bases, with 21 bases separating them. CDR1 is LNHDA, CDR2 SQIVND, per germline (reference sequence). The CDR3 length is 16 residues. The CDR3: CASSPPGAGRGEKLFF. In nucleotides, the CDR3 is TGTGCCAGTAGTCCTCCCGGGGCAGGGAGGGGGGAAAAACTGTTTTTT.